The rows below give T cell receptor beta chains drawn from one sample of a study of identical twins. TCRdb recomputed calls from the 5' RACE reads with MiXCR, one row per CDR3 protein. Of about 250,000 distinct CDR3 sequences listed, 6% to 8% were seen once; the top ten hold under 6%. These data also formed part of another study, on yellow fever vaccine responses in identical twins.

The sample taken for sequencing was CD8+ T cells sorted from blood. The receptors originated from a woman under 30 in good health. The CDR3 runs from the conserved cysteine through the conserved F or W. D genes are given only for firm matches. Not all rows give a size; the values are once, few, many and, for expanded clones, a class.

D	J	V	size	CDR3	DNA
NA	TRBJ2-1	TRBV27	NA	CASSEGVRGWNEQFF	TGTGCCAGCAGTGAGGGAGTCCGGGGTTGGAATGAGCAGTTCTTC
NA	TRBJ2-7	TRBV20-1	NA	CSAGSTSRGIYEQYF	TGCAGTGCTGGGAGTACTTCAAGGGGGATCTACGAGCAGTACTTC
TRBD1	TRBJ2-5	TRBV7-9	many	CASSAGTGVQETQYF	TGTGCCAGCAGCGCCGGGACAGGGGTTCAAGAGACCCAGTACTTC
NA	TRBJ1-2	TRBV20-1	few	CSARDPDSLNYGYTF	TGCAGTGCTAGAGATCCGGACAGCCTTAACTATGGCTACACCTTC
TRBD2	TRBJ2-1	TRBV24-1	NA	CATSSMVAGESNEQFF	TGTGCCACCAGTTCGATGGTAGCGGGGGAGAGTAATGAGCAGTTCTTC
NA	TRBJ2-2	TRBV10-1	few	CASSEDTGELFF	TGCGCCAGCAGTGAGGACACCGGGGAGCTGTTTTTT
NA	TRBJ2-7	TRBV6-5	NA	CASSRTAYEQYF	TGTGCCAGCAGTCGGACAGCCTACGAGCAGTACTTC
TRBD1	TRBJ2-7	TRBV28	many	CASSGTAYEQYF	TGTGCCAGCAGTGGGACAGCCTACGAGCAGTACTTC
NA	TRBJ1-1	TRBV6-1	few	CASYDIPPGAFF	TGTGCCAGCTACGATATTCCACCCGGAGCTTTCTTT
NA	TRBJ1-5	TRBV12-5	NA	CASGLGGAYNQPQHF	TGTGCTAGTGGTTTGGGCGGGGCCTACAATCAGCCCCAGCATTTT
NA	TRBJ1-1	TRBV25-1	few	CASSWGSTEAFF	TGTGCCAGCAGTTGGGGATCCACTGAAGCTTTCTTT
NA	TRBJ1-6	TRBV6-5	NA	CASSYGSGRGSPLHF	TGTGCCAGCAGTTACGGATCCGGGCGGGGCTCACCCCTCCACTTT
NA	TRBJ1-2	TRBV20-1	NA	CSVPGVPLYGYTF	TGCAGTGTCCCAGGGGTTCCGCTCTATGGCTACACCTTC
NA	TRBJ2-7	TRBV29-1	many	CSVETTREAGYEQYF	TGCAGCGTTGAAACCACGCGGGAAGCAGGCTACGAGCAGTACTTC
TRBD2	TRBJ2-2	TRBV7-6	NA	CASSSSPGLAGGLNTGELFF	TGTGCCAGCAGCTCATCCCCGGGACTAGCGGGGGGATTGAACACCGGGGAGCTGTTTTTT
NA	TRBJ1-1	TRBV4-1	few	CASSLGMTGVAEAFF	TGCGCCAGCAGCCTAGGAATGACAGGCGTCGCTGAAGCTTTCTTT
NA	TRBJ2-3	TRBV20-1	NA	CSARVPQPADTQYF	TGCAGTGCTAGAGTTCCCCAACCGGCAGATACGCAGTATTTT
TRBD2	TRBJ2-1	TRBV28	NA	CASRLLAGLGPPF	TGTGCCAGCAGGCTATTAGCGGGGCTTGGGCCGCCCTTC
TRBD2	TRBJ2-3	TRBV7-6	many	CASSRLGTSSIDTQYF	TGTGCCAGCAGCCGGTTGGGGACTAGCAGTATAGATACGCAGTATTTT
TRBD2	TRBJ2-7	TRBV7-6	many	CASSLGGRVYEQYF	TGTGCCAGCAGCTTGGGCGGGAGGGTCTACGAGCAGTACTTC
TRBD1	TRBJ2-5	TRBV6-5	few	CASSYQSPGGSETQYF	TGTGCCAGCAGTTATCAATCCCCAGGGGGTAGCGAGACCCAGTACTTC
NA	TRBJ1-6	TRBV5-1	few	CASSFGGPAPLHF	TGCGCCAGCAGCTTCGGGGGTCCCGCACCCCTCCACTTT
TRBD1	TRBJ2-1	TRBV5-1	many	CASSFSYAGQDNEQFF	TGCGCCAGCAGCTTCTCCTATGCGGGACAGGACAATGAGCAGTTCTTC
NA	TRBJ1-1	TRBV5-6	few	CASSWGWGTEAFF	TGTGCCAGCAGCTGGGGTTGGGGCACTGAAGCTTTCTTT
NA	TRBJ2-3	TRBV7-9	NA	CASSLGSDYLSTDTQYF	TGTGCCAGCAGCTTAGGGTCGGACTACCTAAGCACAGATACGCAGTATTTT
TRBD1	TRBJ2-1	TRBV28	many	CASSTRQGASYNEQFF	TGTGCCAGCAGTACACGACAGGGGGCCTCCTACAATGAGCAGTTCTTC
TRBD1	TRBJ2-7	TRBV4-1	NA	CASSLGQGYDEQYF	TGCGCCAGCAGCCTGGGACAGGGTTACGACGAGCAGTACTTC
TRBD1	TRBJ2-7	TRBV2	NA	CASRGTVLEQYF	TGTGCCAGCAGGGGGACAGTCCTCGAGCAGTACTTC
NA	TRBJ2-7	TRBV6-2/TRBV6-3	NA	CASSYGGGAYEQYF	TGTGCCAGCAGTTACGGAGGCGGGGCCTACGAGCAGTACTTC
NA	TRBJ2-1	TRBV4-1	NA	CASSQAPYNEQFF	TGCGCCAGCAGCCAAGCCCCGTACAATGAGCAGTTCTTC
TRBD1	TRBJ1-2	TRBV3-1	few	CASRDSPAGIYGYTF	TGTGCCAGCCGGGACAGTCCCGCCGGGATATATGGCTACACCTTC
NA	TRBJ2-3	TRBV3-1	many	CASSQDIVERDTDTQYF	TGTGCCAGCAGCCAAGATATCGTCGAGCGTGACACAGATACGCAGTATTTT
NA	TRBJ2-1	TRBV6-5	few	CASSVLSTAAYNEQFF	TGTGCCAGCAGTGTACTAAGTACTGCCGCCTACAATGAGCAGTTCTTC
TRBD1	TRBJ1-1	TRBV9	NA	CASSLTDRAAFF	TGTGCCAGCAGCCTCACCGACAGGGCTGCTTTCTTT
NA	TRBJ2-7	TRBV7-9	few	CASSLGLSEQYF	TGTGCCAGCAGCTTAGGGCTATCCGAGCAGTACTTC
TRBD1	TRBJ2-7	TRBV28	many	CASSSGTVYEQYF	TGTGCCAGCAGTTCTGGGACAGTCTACGAGCAGTACTTC
NA	TRBJ2-7	TRBV20-1	NA	CRARALKATTEEQYF	TGCAGGGCTAGAGCCTTAAAGGCGACGACGGAAGAGCAGTACTTC
TRBD2	TRBJ2-3	TRBV5-1	many	CASSFPLAGDTDTQYF	TGCGCCAGCAGCTTCCCCCTAGCGGGGGACACAGATACGCAGTATTTT
TRBD1	TRBJ2-2	TRBV6-1	NA	CASSGRQGTTGELFF	TGTGCCAGCAGTGGCCGACAGGGAACCACCGGGGAGCTGTTTTTT
TRBD1	TRBJ2-2	TRBV5-6	NA	CASSSGQGGTGELFF	TGTGCCAGCAGCTCGGGACAGGGAGGGACCGGGGAGCTGTTTTTT
NA	TRBJ2-2	TRBV24-1	many	CATSERSGELFF	TGTGCCACCAGTGAACGCAGCGGGGAGCTGTTTTTT
NA	TRBJ1-2	TRBV7-2	few	CASSLVAGEDWGYTF	TGTGCCAGCAGCTTAGTTGCAGGGGAGGATTGGGGCTACACCTTC